Described below is a single TCR beta chain sequence and its context. Its antigen is unknown. Germline CDR1 is DFQATT and CDR2 is SNEGSKA (reference sequence). The CDR3 is made up of 15 amino acids. The ends were cut back, 5 bases at V and 8 bases at J, with 21 bases in the middle. TCRdb re-called the 5' RACE reads with MiXCR, one entry per CDR3 protein. The sample lists hundreds of thousands of distinct CDR3 sequences, around 30% occurring once. These data are taken from a study of T-cell memory formation after mild COVID-19. Notes on the study in general: The study found contracting CD4+ clones mainly in CM and EM and contracting CD8+ clones in EMRA.

This clonotype originated in an adult woman who had mild COVID-19 (a few samples of this study predate the infection). Cell type and time point are not known. Sequencing input: PBMCs or a T cell subset sorted from them (not recorded which). The chain combines TRBV20-1 with TRBJ2-2, with a possible D match to TRBD2 (5 bases). In DNA, the CDR3 is TGCAGTGCTCTCAATGCCCTTCGGGGAGATGGGGAGCTGTTTTTT. This translates into CSALNALRGDGELFF.